The sequence of this TCR beta chain was determined in a study of identifying expanded T cells in peripheral blood. Overall study results and limits: Clone count variance between approximately two-week samples rose with total template count. About 1.3 clones differed between technical replicates, versus approximately 17 and 20 over time.

During the collection period, no donor immune events like infections were recorded. Concerning this clone: Its cognate antigen is unknown.

CDR3 length: 12 residues. CDR1 and CDR2 (germline): SGHNT, YYREEE (reference sequence). The ends were cut back, 2 bases at V and 4 bases at J, with 5 bases in the middle. Profiling relied on immunoSEQ multiplex PCR, and the TCRdb table lists in-frame clones only, not all of them. The sample records approximately 140,000 clones, approximately 86% being singletons. The rearrangement links TRBV5-4 to TRBJ2-3; no definite D call. The receptor's source is a person aged 18 to 70 in good health. Sequencing was done on a sample of blood. Here the CDR3 DNA reads TGTGCCAGCAGCTTTCAGTCAGATACGCAGTATTTT. It is translated as CASSFQSDTQYF. The whole variable domain, filled in from reference TRBV5-4 and TRBJ2-3, reads ETGVTQSPTHLIKTRGQQVTLRCSSQSGHNTVSWYQQALGQGPQFIFQYYREEENGRGNFPPRFSGLQFPNYSSELNVNALELDDSALYLCASSFQSDTQYFGPGTRLTVL.